This entry lists 21 T cell receptor beta chains sequenced from one sample in a study of post-analysis software for immune sequencing data. General study results and limits: The five TRBV segments detected at higher frequency in patients than in controls included TRBV5-6, TRBV5-1 and TRBV20-1.

Sequencing libraries made from TCR beta cDNA carried unique molecular identifiers. Via MiXCR, TCRdb re-called the PCR reads, giving one row per CDR3 protein. Of more than 450,000 distinct CDR3 sequences in the sample, 30% to 40% were seen once. No antigens are known for them. The sample was blood. The receptors were gathered from a girl aged 2 to 17 with multiple sclerosis.

As regards this clonotype: The junction differs from germline at one of its ends, possibly a read error. The chain has TRBV5-1 and TRBJ2-1; 9 bases line up with TRBD2. Germline values: CDR1 SGHRS, CDR2 YFSETQ. CDR3 size: 13 residues. The CDR3 DNA reads as TGCACCAGCAGCTTGGTTGCTAGCGGGGTCCAGTTCTTC. It is translated as CTSSLVASGVQFF.

The J gene is TRBJ2-5, the V gene TRBV4-1; TRBD1 matches 8 bases. Germline CDR1 and CDR2: MGHRA and YSYEKL. The junction had 6 bases not matched to a gene; V was cut back by 1 base and J by 5 bases. The CDR3 contains 15 residues. In nucleotides, the CDR3 is TGCGCCAGCAGCCAAGGGTCAGGGGGCTGGGAGACCCAGTACTTC. Protein product: CASSQGSGGWETQYF.

The rearrangement links TRBV20-1 to TRBJ2-5, with TRBD1 matching over 8 bases. The CDR3 spans 16 residues. The junction had 11 bases not matched to a gene; V was cut back by 0 bases and J by 5 bases. CDR1 and CDR2 from the germline V gene are DFQATT and SNEGSKA (reference sequence). CDR3 DNA: TGCAGTGCTAGAGATCCAAACAGGGGGATTGACGAGACCCAGTACTTC. Translation gives CSARDPNRGIDETQYF.

This clonotype has just a few counts. This chain uses TRBV5-1 with TRBJ2-3; D could derive from TRBD1 or TRBD2 (5 bases each). CDR1 SGHRS and CDR2 YFSETQ come from the germline V gene. The V end lost 2 bases, the J end lost 1 base, and 8 bases lay between the germline ends. The CDR3 runs to 14 residues. The CDR3 DNA reads as TGCGCCAGCAGCTTTAGGGACGGCACAGATACGCAGTATTTT. It specifies CASSFRDGTDTQYF.

V and J are TRBV20-1 and TRBJ2-7; a possible D gene is TRBD1 (6 bases). The ends were cut back, 3 bases at V and 4 bases at J, with 16 bases in the middle. The CDR3 loop spans 14 amino acids. Germline V CDR1 and CDR2: DFQATT, SNEGSKA (reference sequence). CDR3 DNA: TGCAGTGCTAGTTCTCGGACAGCCTTTTACGAGCAGTACTTC. It translates to CSASSRTAFYEQYF.

The chain combines TRBV5-1 with TRBJ2-7; TRBD2 matches at 11 bases. The length of the CDR3 is 16 residues. CDR1 SGHRS and CDR2 YFSETQ come from the germline V gene. J gave up 0 bases and V 3 bases, and 5 bases lay outside the gene matches. CDR3 sequence (DNA): TGCGCCAGCAGCTGGCTAGCGGGGGGAAGCTCCTACGAGCAGTACTTC. It specifies CASSWLAGGSSYEQYF.

Details on this clonotype: A junction boundary mismatches the germline segment, possibly from a read error. V gene TRBV7-9 combines with J gene TRBJ2-3; D might be TRBD1 (5 bases). This CDR3 has 13 amino acids. Germline lookup yields CDR1 SEHNR and CDR2 FQNEAQ (reference sequence). The CDR3 here is CASSEGVADTRYF. The CDR3 nucleotides read TGTGCCAGCAGCGAAGGGGTCGCAGATACGCGGTATTTT.

The chain combines TRBV7-2 with TRBJ2-1; 12 nucleotides agree with TRBD2. The CDR3 loop spans 20 amino acids. Germline V gives CDR1 SGHTA, CDR2 FQGNSA. The V gene end was trimmed by 6 bases and the J gene end by 1 base; junction bases not matched to a gene: 16. CDR3 nucleotides: TGTGCCAGCAGATCCCCCGTCCGGCTAGCGGGGGGGCTATCCTACAATGAGCAGTTCTTC. This encodes CASRSPVRLAGGLSYNEQFF.

The gene calls are TRBV15 and TRBJ2-3, with D perhaps TRBD2 (6 bases). Trimming removed 3 bases at V and 8 bases at J, with 15 bases between. The germline V gene encodes CDR1 LNHNV and CDR2 YYDKDF (reference sequence). The CDR3 runs 14 residues. The CDR3 here is CATSRPSSGRTQYF. The CDR3 bases are TGTGCCACCAGCAGGCCGAGTAGCGGCCGTACGCAGTATTTT.

This rearrangement joins TRBV7-6 to TRBJ2-7; 7 bases line up with TRBD1. There are 16 residues in the CDR3. V gave up 5 bases and J gave up 0 bases; unmatched junction bases: 10. CDR1 SGHVS and CDR2 FNYEAQ come from the germline V gene. CDR3 sequence (DNA): TGTGCCAGCAGCGCGTGGACAGGCGCTAGCTCCTACGAGCAGTACTTC. Translating gives CASSAWTGASSYEQYF.

This clonotype has just a few counts. The rearrangement uses TRBV12-3 or TRBV12-4 and TRBJ1-1; perhaps TRBD1 as D (6 bases). The CDR3 is 14 residues long. The V gene lost 7 bases and the J gene lost 0 bases, with 12 bases spanning the gap. This chain's CDR3 is CASNSGQLNTEAFF. The CDR3 DNA reads as TGTGCCAGCAACAGCGGACAGTTGAACACTGAAGCTTTCTTT.

In its sample, this clonotype was seen a few times. The chain uses TRBV7-8 and TRBJ2-1; no definite D call. The ends were cut back, 0 bases at V and 2 bases at J, with 11 bases in the middle. CDR3 length: 16 residues. Per the germline V gene, CDR1 is SGHVS and CDR2 is FQNEAQ. Written as DNA, the CDR3 is TGTGCCAGCAGCTTAGCTCGGGTAACCACCTACAATGAGCAGTTCTTC. It specifies CASSLARVTTYNEQFF.

The chain joins TRBV7-2 to TRBJ2-7; 8 bases map to TRBD2. V lost 5 bases and J lost 0; bases outside the gene matches: 6. Per the germline V gene, CDR1 is SGHTA and CDR2 is FQGNSA. This CDR3 spans 15 amino acids. CDR3 bases: TGTGCCAGCAGCGTTAGCGGGGAGATCTCCTACGAGCAGTACTTC. This gives the protein CASSVSGEISYEQYF.

The chain is built from TRBV7-2 and TRBJ2-3; unclear D gene. Germline CDR1 SGHTA, CDR2 FQGNSA. The CDR3 spans 15 residues. V was trimmed by 0 bases and J by 4 bases, leaving 11 bases between them. The DNA of the CDR3 is TGTGCCAGCAGCTTAGCGCCCGGCCTACCAGATACGCAGTATTTT. Its protein product is CASSLAPGLPDTQYF.

The table lists this clonotype with a few counts. This sequence joins TRBV7-2 and TRBJ2-1, with D unclear. Trimming took off 1 base at V and 9 bases at J, with 13 bases between the two ends. The germline CDR1 and CDR2 sequences are SGHTA and FQGNSA. The CDR3 has 14 residues. CDR3: CASSLVRAQVEQFF. CDR3 bases: TGTGCCAGCAGCTTAGTTCGGGCGCAGGTTGAGCAGTTCTTC.

This clonotype has more than one count but fewer than ten. V and J are TRBV9 and TRBJ2-7; TRBD2 matches 8 bases. Germline values: CDR1 SGDLS, CDR2 YYNGEE. This CDR3 has 14 residues. V gave up 0 bases and J gave up 3 bases; unmatched junction bases: 2. The CDR3 protein is CASSVAGTSYEQYF. For the CDR3, the DNA is TGTGCCAGCAGCGTAGCGGGGACTAGCTACGAGCAGTACTTC.

This clonotype was seen a few times. The rearrangement links TRBV20-1 to TRBJ2-3; D is undetermined. The ends were cut back, 3 bases at V and 7 bases at J, with 17 bases in the middle. This CDR3 is built from 14 residues. The germline V gene encodes CDR1 DFQATT and CDR2 SNEGSKA (reference sequence). The DNA of the CDR3 is TGCAGTGCTAGGGGCGGACCTAACACCAATACGCAGTATTTT. It translates to CSARGGPNTNTQYF.

The genes are TRBV6-5 and TRBJ1-5, with D perhaps matching TRBD1 (6 bases). CDR3 size: 15 residues. Trimming took 0 bases from V and 3 from J, leaving 9 bases between them. Germline assignment: CDR1 MNHEY and CDR2 SVGAGI. The chain's CDR3 is CASSYSTGSNQPQHF. In DNA form, the CDR3 reads TGTGCCAGCAGTTACTCCACAGGGTCCAATCAGCCCCAGCATTTT.

J is TRBJ2-3 and V is TRBV7-6, with 8 bases matching TRBD1. The CDR3 totals 13 residues. Per the germline V gene, CDR1 is SGHVS and CDR2 is FNYEAQ. The ends lost 4 bases at V and 11 bases at J; junction bases unmatched: 8. The DNA for the CDR3 is TGTGCCAGCAGCTCATACAGGGGGGTGAGGCAGTATTTT. As protein: CASSSYRGVRQYF. The entire variable domain, with the rest obtained from reference TRBV7-6 and TRBJ2-3, is as follows: GAGVSQSPRYKVTKRGQDVALRCDPISGHVSLYWYRQALGQGPEFLTYFNYEAQQDKSGLPNDRFSAERPEGSISTLTIQRTEQRDSAMYRCASSSYRGVRQYFGPGTRLTVL.

This clonotype was seen more than once but under ten times. This rearrangement joins TRBV11-2 to TRBJ2-3; perhaps TRBD1 as D (5 bases). Germline loops: CDR1 SGHAT, CDR2 FQNNGV. This CDR3 is 17 amino acids long. V was cut by 3 bases and J by 2 bases, with 18 bases left in between. For the CDR3, the DNA is TGTGCCAGCAGCTTGTTCGTAGTTAGACAGCCCACAGATACGCAGTATTTT. Amino acid sequence: CASSLFVVRQPTDTQYF.

This rearrangement joins TRBV12-3 or TRBV12-4 to TRBJ2-1; TRBD1 aligns across 10 bases. V lost 7 bases and J lost 0; bases outside the gene matches: 12. CDR3 length equals 18 residues. Here the CDR3 DNA reads TGTGCCAGCAAAATGACAGGGGGCGCGGTAAACTCCTACAATGAGCAGTTCTTC. Its protein is CASKMTGGAVNSYNEQFF.